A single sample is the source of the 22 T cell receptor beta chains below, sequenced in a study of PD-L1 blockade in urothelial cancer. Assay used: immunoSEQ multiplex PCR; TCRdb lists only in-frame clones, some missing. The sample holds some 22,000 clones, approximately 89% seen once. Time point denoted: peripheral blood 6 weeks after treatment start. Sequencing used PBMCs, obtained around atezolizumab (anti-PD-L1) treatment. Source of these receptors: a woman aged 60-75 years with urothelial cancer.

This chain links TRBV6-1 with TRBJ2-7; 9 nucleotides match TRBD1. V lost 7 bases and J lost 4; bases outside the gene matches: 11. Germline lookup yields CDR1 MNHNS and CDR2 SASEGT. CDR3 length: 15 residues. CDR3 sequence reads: CASTMSLGQGYEQYF. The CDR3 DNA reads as TGTGCCAGCACTATGAGTCTGGGACAGGGATACGAGCAGTACTTC.

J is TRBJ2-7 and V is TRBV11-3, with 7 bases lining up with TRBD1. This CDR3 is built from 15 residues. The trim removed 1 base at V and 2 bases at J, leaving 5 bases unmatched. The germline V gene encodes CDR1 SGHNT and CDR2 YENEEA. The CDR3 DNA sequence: TGTGCCAGCAGCTTAGTGGGGGACAGACCCTACGAGCAGTACTTC. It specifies CASSLVGDRPYEQYF.

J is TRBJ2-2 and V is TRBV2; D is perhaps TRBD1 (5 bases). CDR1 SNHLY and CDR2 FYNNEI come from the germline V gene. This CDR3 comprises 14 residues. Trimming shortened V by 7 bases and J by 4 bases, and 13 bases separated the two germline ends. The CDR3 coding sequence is TGTGCCAGCATGATGACAGTTGTCACCGGGGAGCTGTTTTTT. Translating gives CASMMTVVTGELFF.

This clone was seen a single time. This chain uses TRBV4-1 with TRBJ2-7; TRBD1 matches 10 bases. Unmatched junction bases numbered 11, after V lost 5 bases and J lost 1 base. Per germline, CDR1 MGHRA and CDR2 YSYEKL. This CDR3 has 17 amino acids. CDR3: CASSYGGRQGASYEQYF. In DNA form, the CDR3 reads TGCGCCAGCAGCTATGGAGGTAGACAGGGGGCATCCTACGAGCAGTACTTC.

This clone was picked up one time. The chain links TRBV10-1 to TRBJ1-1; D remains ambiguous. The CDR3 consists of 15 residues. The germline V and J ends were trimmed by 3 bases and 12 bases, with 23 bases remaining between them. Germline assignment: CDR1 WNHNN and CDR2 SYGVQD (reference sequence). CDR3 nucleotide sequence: TGCGCCAGCAGTGATTTAATCACAGACCGACCTCGGTCTTTCTTT. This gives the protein CASSDLITDRPRSFF.

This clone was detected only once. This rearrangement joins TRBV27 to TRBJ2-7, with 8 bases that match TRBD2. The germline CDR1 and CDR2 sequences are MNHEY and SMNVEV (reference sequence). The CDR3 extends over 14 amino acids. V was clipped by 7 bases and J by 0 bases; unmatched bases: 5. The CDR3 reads CASKEAGASYEQYF. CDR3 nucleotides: TGTGCCAGCAAGGAAGCGGGGGCCTCCTACGAGCAGTACTTC.

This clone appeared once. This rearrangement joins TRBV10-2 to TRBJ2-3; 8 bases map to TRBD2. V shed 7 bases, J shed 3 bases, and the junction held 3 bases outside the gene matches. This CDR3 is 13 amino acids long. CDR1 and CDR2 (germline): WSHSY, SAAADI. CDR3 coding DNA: TGCGCCAGCACCAGCGGGAGTACAGATACGCAGTATTTT. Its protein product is CASTSGSTDTQYF.

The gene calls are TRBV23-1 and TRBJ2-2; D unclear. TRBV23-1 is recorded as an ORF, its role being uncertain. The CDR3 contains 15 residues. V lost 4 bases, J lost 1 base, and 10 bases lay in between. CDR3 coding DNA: TGCGCCAGCAGTCTATCGACTGAGAACACCGGGGAGCTGTTTTTT. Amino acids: CASSLSTENTGELFF.

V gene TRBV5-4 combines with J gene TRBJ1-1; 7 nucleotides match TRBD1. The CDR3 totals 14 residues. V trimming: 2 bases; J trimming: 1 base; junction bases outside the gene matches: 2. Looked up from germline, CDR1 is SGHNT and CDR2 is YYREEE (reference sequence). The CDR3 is CASSLRQGNTEAFF. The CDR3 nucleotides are TGTGCCAGCAGCTTAAGACAGGGGAACACTGAAGCTTTCTTT.

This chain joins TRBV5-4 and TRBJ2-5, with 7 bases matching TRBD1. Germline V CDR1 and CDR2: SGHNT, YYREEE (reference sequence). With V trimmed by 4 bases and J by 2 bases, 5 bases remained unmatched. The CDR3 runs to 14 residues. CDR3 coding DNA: TGTGCCAGCAGCCAGATACAGGGGCAAGAGACCCAGTACTTC. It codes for CASSQIQGQETQYF. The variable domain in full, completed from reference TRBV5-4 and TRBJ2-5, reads ETGVTQSPTHLIKTRGQQVTLRCSSQSGHNTVSWYQQALGQGPQFIFQYYREEENGRGNFPPRFSGLQFPNYSSELNVNALELDDSALYLCASSQIQGQETQYFGPGTRLLVL.

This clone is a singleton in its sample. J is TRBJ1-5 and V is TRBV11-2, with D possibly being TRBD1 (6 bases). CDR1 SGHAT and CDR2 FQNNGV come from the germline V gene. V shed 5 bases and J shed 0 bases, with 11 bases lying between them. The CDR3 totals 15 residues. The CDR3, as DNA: TGTGCCAGCAGCACGACAGGAGATAGCAATCAGCCCCAGCATTTT. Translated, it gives CASSTTGDSNQPQHF.

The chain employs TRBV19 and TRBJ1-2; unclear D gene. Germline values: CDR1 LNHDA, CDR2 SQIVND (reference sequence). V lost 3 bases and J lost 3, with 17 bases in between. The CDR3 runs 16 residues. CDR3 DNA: TGTGCCAGTAGTATCGGGAGTGGGTTAGTGGACTATGGCTACACCTTC. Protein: CASSIGSGLVDYGYTF. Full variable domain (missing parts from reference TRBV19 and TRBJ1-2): DGGITQSPKYLFRKEGQNVTLSCEQNLNHDAMYWYRQDPGQGLRLIYYSQIVNDFQKGDIAEGYSVSREKKESFPLTVTSAQKNPTAFYLCASSIGSGLVDYGYTFGSGTRLTVV.

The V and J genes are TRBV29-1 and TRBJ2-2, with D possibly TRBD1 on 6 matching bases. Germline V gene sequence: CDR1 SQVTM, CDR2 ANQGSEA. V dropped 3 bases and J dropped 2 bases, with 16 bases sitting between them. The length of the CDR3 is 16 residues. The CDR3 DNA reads TGCAGCGTTGACTTCCAGAGGACAGCTAACACCGGGGAGCTGTTTTTT. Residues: CSVDFQRTANTGELFF.

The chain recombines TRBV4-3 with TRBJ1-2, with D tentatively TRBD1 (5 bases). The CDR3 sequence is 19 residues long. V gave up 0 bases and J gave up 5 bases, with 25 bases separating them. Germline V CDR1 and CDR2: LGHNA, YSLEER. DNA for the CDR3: TGCGCCAGCAGCCAAGAAAGGGGAGGATTGGGGGGGATGGATTATGGCTACACCTTC. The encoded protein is CASSQERGGLGGMDYGYTF.

CDR3 bases: TGTGCCAGCAACCTAGCGGGTAGCTCCTACGAGCAGTACTTC. Translated, it gives CASNLAGSSYEQYF. The chain combines TRBV2 with TRBJ2-7; 8 positions agree with TRBD2. The CDR3 has 14 amino acids. Trimming at V came to 7 bases and at J to 0 bases, leaving 5 bases not matched to a gene. The germline V gene has CDR1 SNHLY and CDR2 FYNNEI. The entire variable domain, with the rest obtained from reference TRBV2 and TRBJ2-7, is as follows: EPEVTQTPSHQVTQMGQEVILRCVPISNHLYFYWYRQILGQKVEFLVSFYNNEISEKSEIFDDQFSVERPDGSNFTLKIRSTKLEDSAMYFCASNLAGSSYEQYFGPGTRLTVT.

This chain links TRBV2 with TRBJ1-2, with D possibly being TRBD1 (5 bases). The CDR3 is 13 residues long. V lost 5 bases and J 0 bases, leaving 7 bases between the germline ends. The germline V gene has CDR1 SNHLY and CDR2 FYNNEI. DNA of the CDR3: TGTGCCAGCAGTAGGACAACTAACTATGGCTACACCTTC. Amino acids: CASSRTTNYGYTF. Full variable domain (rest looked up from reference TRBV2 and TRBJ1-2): EPEVTQTPSHQVTQMGQEVILRCVPISNHLYFYWYRQILGQKVEFLVSFYNNEISEKSEIFDDQFSVERPDGSNFTLKIRSTKLEDSAMYFCASSRTTNYGYTFGSGTRLTVV.

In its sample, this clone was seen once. The CDR3 DNA reads as TGTGCCAGCAGGGGAACAGGCTCTGGAAACACCATATATTTT. It specifies CASRGTGSGNTIYF. J is TRBJ1-3 and V is TRBV6-5; possible D gene TRBD1, 5 bases. This CDR3 is 14 amino acids long. The germline gives CDR1 MNHEY, CDR2 SVGAGI. Deletions cut 6 bases from V and 0 bases from J, with 9 bases between.

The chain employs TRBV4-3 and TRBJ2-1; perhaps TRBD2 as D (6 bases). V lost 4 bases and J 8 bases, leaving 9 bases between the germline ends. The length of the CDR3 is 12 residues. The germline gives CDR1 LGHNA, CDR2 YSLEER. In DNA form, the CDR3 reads TGCGCCAGCAGCCCCACGGGAGATGAGCAGTTCTTC. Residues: CASSPTGDEQFF.

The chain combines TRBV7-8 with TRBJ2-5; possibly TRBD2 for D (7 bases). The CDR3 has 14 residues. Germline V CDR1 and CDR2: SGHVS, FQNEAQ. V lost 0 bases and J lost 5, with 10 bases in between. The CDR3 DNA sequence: TGTGCCAGCAGCTTAGCGGGGGGGCTGGAGACCCAGTACTTC. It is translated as CASSLAGGLETQYF.

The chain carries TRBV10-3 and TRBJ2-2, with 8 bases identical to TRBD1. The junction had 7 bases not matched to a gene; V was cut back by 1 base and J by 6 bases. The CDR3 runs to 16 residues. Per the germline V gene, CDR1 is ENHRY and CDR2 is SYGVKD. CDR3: CAISEFGQGTSGELFF. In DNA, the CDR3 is TGTGCCATCAGTGAGTTTGGACAGGGTACGTCCGGGGAGCTGTTTTTT.

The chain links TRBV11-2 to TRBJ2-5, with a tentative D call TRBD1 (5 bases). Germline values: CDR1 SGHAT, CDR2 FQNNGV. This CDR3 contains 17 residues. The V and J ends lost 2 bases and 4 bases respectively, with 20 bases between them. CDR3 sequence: CASSLTQVAPNLETQYF. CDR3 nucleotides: TGTGCCAGCAGCTTAACACAGGTAGCTCCCAACCTAGAGACCCAGTACTTC.

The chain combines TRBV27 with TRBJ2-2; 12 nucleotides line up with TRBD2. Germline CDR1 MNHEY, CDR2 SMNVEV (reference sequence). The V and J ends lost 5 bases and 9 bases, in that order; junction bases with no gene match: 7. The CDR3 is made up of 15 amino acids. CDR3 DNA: TGTGCCAGCAGTCCTAGACTAGCGGGGGACCGGGAGCTGTTTTTT. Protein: CASSPRLAGDRELFF.